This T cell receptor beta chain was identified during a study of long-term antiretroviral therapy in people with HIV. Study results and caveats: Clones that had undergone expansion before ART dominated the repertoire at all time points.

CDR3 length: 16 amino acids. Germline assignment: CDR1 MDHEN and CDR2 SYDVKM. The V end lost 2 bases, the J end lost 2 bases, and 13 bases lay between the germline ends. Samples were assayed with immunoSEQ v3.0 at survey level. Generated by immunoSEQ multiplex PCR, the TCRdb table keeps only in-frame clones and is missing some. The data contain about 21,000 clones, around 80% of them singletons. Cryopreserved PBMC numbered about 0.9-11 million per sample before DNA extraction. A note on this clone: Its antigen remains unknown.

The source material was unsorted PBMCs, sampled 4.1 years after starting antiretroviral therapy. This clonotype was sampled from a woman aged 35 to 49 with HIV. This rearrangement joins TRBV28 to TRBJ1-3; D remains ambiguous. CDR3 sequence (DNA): TGTGCCAGCAGTTTAGTCCAGGCGCTTACTGGAAACACCATATATTTT. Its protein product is CASSLVQALTGNTIYF. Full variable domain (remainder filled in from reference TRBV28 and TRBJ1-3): DVKVTQSSRYLVKRTGEKVFLECVQDMDHENMFWYRQDPGLGLRLIYFSYDVKMKEKGDIPEGYSVSREKKERFSLILESASTNQTSMYLCASSLVQALTGNTIYFGEGSWLTVV.